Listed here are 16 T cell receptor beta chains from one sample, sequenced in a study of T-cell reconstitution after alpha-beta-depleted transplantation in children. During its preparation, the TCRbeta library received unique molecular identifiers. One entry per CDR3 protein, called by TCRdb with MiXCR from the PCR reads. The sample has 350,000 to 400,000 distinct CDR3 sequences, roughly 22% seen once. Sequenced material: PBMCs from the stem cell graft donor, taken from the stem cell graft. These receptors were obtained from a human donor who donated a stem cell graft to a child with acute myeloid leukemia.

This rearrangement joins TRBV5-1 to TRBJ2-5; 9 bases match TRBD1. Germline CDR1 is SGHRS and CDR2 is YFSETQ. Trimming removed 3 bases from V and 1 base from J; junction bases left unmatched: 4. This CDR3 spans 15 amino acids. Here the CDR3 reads CASSSQGQGQETQYF. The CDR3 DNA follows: TGCGCCAGCAGCTCGCAGGGACAGGGCCAAGAGACCCAGTACTTC.

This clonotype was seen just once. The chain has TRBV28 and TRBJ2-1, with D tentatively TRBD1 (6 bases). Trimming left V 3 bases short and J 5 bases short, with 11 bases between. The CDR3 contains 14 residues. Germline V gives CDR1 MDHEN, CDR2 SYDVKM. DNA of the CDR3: TGTGCCAGCAGTTTGTCCCGGGACAACAATGAGCAGTTCTTC. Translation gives CASSLSRDNNEQFF.

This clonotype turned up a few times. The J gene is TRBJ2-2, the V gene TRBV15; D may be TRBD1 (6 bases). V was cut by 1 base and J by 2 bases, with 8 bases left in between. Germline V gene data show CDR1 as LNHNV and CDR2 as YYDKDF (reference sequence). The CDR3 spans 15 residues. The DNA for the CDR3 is TGTGCCACCAGCAGAGCGGGACAAAACACCGGGGAGCTGTTTTTT. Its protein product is CATSRAGQNTGELFF.

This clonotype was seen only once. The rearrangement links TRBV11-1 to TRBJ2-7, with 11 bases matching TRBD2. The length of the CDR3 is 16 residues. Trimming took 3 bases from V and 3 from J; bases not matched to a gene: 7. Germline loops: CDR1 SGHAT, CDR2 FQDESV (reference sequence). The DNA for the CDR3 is TGTGCCAGCAGCTTGACCGGGACTAGCGGCTTCTACGAGCAGTACTTC. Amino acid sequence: CASSLTGTSGFYEQYF.

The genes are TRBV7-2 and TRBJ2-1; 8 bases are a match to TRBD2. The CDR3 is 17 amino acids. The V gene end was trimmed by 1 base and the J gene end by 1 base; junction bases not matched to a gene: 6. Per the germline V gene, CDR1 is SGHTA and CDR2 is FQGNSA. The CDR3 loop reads CASSLEPSGRSYNEQFF. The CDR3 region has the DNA TGTGCCAGCAGCTTAGAGCCCAGCGGGAGATCCTACAATGAGCAGTTCTTC.

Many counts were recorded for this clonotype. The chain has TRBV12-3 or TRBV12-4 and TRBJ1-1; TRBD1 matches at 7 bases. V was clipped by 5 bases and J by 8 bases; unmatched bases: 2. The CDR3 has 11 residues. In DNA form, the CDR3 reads TGTGCCAGCAGTCAGACAGGGGAAGCTTTCTTT. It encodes CASSQTGEAFF.

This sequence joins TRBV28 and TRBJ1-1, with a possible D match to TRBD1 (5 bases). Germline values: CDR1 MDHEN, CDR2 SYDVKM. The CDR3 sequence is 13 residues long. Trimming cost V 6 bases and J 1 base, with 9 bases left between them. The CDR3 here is CASSSGQNTEAFF. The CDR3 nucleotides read TGTGCCAGCAGCTCAGGGCAGAACACTGAAGCTTTCTTT.

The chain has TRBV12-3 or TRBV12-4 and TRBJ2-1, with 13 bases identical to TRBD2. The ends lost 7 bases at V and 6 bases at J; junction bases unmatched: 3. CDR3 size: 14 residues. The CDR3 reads CASKGLAGINEQFF. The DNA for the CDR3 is TGTGCCAGCAAGGGACTAGCGGGGATCAATGAGCAGTTCTTC.

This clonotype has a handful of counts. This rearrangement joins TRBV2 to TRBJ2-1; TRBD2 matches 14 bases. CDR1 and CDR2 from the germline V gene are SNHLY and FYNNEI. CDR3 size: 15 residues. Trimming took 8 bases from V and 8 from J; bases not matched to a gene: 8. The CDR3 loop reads CASSQTSGRVDEQFF. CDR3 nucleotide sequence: TGTGCCAGCTCGCAGACTAGCGGGAGGGTTGATGAGCAGTTCTTC.

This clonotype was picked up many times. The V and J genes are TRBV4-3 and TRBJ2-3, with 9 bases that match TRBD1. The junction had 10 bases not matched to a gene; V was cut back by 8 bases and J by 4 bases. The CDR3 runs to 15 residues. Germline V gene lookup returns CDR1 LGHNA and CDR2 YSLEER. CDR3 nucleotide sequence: TGCGCCAGCCAACCCGGGACAGGGTTCTCAGATACGCAGTATTTT. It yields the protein CASQPGTGFSDTQYF.

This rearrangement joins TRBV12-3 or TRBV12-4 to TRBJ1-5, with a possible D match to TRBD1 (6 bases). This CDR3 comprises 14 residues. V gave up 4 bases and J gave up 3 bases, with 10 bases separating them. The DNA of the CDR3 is TGTGCCAGCAGTTACAGGGTCCCCAATCAGCCCCAGCATTTT. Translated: CASSYRVPNQPQHF.

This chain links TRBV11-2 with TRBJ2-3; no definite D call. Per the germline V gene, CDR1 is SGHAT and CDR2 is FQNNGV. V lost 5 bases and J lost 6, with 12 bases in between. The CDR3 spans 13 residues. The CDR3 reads CASSRFTLDTQYF. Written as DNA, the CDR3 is TGTGCCAGCAGCCGATTCACCCTGGATACGCAGTATTTT.

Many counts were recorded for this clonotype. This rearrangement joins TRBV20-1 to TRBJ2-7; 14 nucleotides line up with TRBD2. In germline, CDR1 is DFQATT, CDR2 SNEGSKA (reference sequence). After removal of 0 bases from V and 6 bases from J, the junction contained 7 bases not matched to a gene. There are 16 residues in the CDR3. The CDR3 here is CSARDGGLAGEPEQYF. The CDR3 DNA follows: TGCAGTGCTAGAGATGGGGGACTAGCGGGAGAGCCCGAGCAGTACTTC.

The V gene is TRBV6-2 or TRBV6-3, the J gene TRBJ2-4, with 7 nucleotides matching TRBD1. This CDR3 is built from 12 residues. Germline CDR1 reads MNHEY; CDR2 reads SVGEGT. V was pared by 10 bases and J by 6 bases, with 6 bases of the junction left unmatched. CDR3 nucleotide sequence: TGTGCCACCCAGGACAGGACAAACATTCAGTACTTC. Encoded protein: CATQDRTNIQYF.

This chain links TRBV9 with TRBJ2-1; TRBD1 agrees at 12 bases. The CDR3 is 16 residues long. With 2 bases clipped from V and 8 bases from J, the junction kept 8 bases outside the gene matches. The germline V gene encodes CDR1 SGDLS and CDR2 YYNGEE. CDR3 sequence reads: CASSVSTGQGADEQFF. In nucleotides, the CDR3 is TGTGCCAGCAGCGTTAGTACGGGACAGGGGGCCGATGAGCAGTTCTTC.

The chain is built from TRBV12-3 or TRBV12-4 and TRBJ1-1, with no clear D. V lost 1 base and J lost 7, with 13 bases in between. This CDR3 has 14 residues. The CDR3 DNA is TGTGCCAGCAGTTTAGATTCCCCAGCGGGTGAAGCTTTCTTT. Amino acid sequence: CASSLDSPAGEAFF.